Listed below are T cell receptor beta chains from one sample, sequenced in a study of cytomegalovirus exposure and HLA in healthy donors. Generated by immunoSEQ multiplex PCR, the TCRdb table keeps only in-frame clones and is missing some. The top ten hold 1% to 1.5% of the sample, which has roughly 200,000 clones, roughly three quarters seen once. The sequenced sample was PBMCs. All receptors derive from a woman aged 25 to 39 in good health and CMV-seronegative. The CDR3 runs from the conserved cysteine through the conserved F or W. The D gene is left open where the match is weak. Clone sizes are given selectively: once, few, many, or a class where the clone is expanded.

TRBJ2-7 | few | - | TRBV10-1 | CASSRDSSYEQYF | TGCGCCAGCAGCAGGGATAGCTCCTACGAGCAGTACTTC
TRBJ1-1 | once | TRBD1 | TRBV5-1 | CASSRRTGVMNTEAFF | TGCGCCAGCAGTCGAAGGACAGGGGTTATGAACACTGAAGCTTTCTTT
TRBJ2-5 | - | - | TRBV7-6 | CASSFNGDQETQYF | TGTGCCAGCAGCTTTAACGGGGATCAAGAGACCCAGTACTTC
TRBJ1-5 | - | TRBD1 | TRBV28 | CASLLSGTGVLVGQPQHF | TGTGCCAGCCTCCTCTCCGGGACAGGGGTTTTGGTTGGGCAGCCCCAGCATTTT
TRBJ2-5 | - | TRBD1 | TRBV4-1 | CASSQDRTGAFTQYF | TGCGCCAGCAGCCAAGACAGGACAGGGGCATTTACCCAGTACTTC
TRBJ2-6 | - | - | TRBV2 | CASSQQGFSGANVLTF | TGTGCCAGCAGCCAACAGGGTTTCTCTGGGGCCAACGTCCTGACTTTC
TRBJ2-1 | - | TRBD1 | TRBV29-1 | CSVDDRGRESEQFF | TGCAGCGTTGACGACAGGGGGCGGGAGAGTGAGCAGTTCTTC
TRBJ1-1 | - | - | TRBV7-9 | CASSLSQGSTEAFF | TGTGCCAGCAGCTTAAGCCAGGGATCCACTGAAGCTTTCTTT
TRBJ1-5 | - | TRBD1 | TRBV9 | CASSAGQGVAQPQHF | TGTGCCAGCAGCGCGGGACAGGGGGTAGCTCAGCCCCAGCATTTT
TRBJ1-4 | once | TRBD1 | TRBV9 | CASSLNRGEKLFF | TGTGCCAGCAGCCTAAACAGGGGAGAAAAACTGTTTTTT
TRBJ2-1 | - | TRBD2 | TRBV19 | CASTRGRGYNEQFF | TGTGCCAGTACCCGCGGGAGGGGCTACAATGAGCAGTTCTTC
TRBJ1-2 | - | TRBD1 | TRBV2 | CASSRLGQGVLAGGYTF | TGTGCCAGCAGTAGGCTGGGACAGGGGGTACTCGCTGGGGGCTACACCTTC
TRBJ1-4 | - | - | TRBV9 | CASSVGLVNNEKLFF | TGTGCCAGCAGCGTAGGACTGGTTAATAATGAAAAACTGTTTTTT
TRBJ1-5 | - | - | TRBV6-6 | CASSYRGARQPQHF | TGTGCCAGCAGTTACCGGGGGGCTCGGCAGCCCCAGCATTTT
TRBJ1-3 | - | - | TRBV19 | CASAGDRVGTGNTIYF | TGTGCCAGTGCGGGGGATCGGGTTGGGACTGGAAACACCATATATTTT
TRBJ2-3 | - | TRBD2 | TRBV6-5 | CASRTSGGFTDTQYF | TGTGCCAGCCGGACTAGCGGGGGTTTCACAGATACGCAGTATTTT
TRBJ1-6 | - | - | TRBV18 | CASSPGRDGSPLHF | TGTGCCAGCTCACCCGGGAGGGATGGCTCACCCCTCCACTTT
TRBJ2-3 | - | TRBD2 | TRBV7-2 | CASSYSRGTSITDTQYF | TGTGCCAGCAGCTACAGTAGGGGGACTAGCATCACAGATACGCAGTATTTT
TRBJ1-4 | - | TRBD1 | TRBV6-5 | CASRYRQGAGEKLFF | TGTGCCAGCAGGTACAGACAGGGGGCCGGTGAAAAACTGTTTTTT
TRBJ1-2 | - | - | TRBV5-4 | CASSLSGGDDDNGYTF | TGTGCCAGCAGCCTGAGTGGGGGGGATGATGATAATGGCTACACCTTC
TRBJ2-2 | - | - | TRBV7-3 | CASSPDTGELFF | TGTGCCAGCAGCCCGGACACCGGGGAGCTGTTTTTT
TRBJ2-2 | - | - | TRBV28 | CASNTGLGTGELFF | TGTGCCAGCAACACAGGGCTGGGCACCGGGGAGCTGTTTTTT
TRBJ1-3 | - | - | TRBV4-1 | CASSQDRTARNSGNTIYF | TGCGCCAGCAGCCAAGATAGGACAGCAAGGAACTCTGGAAACACCATATATTTT
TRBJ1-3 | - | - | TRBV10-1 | CASSEFQAPGNTIYF | TGCGCCAGCAGTGAGTTCCAGGCGCCTGGAAACACCATATATTTT
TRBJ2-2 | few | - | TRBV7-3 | CASKQLNTGELFF | TGTGCCAGCAAACAGCTAAACACCGGGGAGCTGTTTTTT
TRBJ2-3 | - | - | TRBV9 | CASSVDRDTQYF | TGTGCCAGCAGCGTGGACAGAGATACGCAGTATTTT
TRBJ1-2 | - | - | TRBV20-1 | CSASSSYTF | TGCAGTGCTAGTTCCAGCTACACCTTC
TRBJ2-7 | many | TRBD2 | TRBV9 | CASSVASGGYYEQYF | TGTGCCAGCAGCGTAGCTAGCGGGGGATACTACGAGCAGTACTTC
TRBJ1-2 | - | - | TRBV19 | CASSPTGRHYGYTF | TGTGCCAGTAGTCCGACAGGTCGTCACTATGGCTACACCTTC
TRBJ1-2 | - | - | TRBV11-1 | CASSLSGGTNGYTF | TGTGCCAGCAGCTTAAGCGGGGGCACCAATGGCTACACCTTC
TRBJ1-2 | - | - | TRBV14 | CASSQDSRLYGYTF | TGTGCCAGCAGCCAAGACTCCCGACTCTATGGCTACACCTTC
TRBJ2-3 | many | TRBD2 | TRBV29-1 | CSVEREAGDTQYF | TGCAGCGTTGAGCGGGAGGCAGGAGATACGCAGTATTTT
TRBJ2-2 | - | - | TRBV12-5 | CASGFRSGRWTGELFF | TGTGCTAGTGGTTTTCGTTCGGGAAGGTGGACCGGGGAGCTGTTTTTT
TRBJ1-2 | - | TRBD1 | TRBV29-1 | CSVAGQGNGYTF | TGCAGCGTTGCAGGACAGGGAAATGGCTACACCTTC
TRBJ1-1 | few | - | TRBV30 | CAWRGDTLNTEAFF | TGTGCCTGGAGAGGGGACACCTTGAACACTGAAGCTTTCTTT
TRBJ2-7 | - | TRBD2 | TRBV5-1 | CASSLASGAGLYF | TGCGCCAGCAGCTTGGCTAGCGGCGCCGGTCTGTACTTC
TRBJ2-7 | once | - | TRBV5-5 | CASSLDGGVSEQYF | TGTGCCAGCAGCTTGGATGGCGGGGTTTCCGAGCAGTACTTC
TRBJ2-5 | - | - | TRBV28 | CASRIPAGRETQYF | TGTGCCAGCAGGATTCCGGCAGGGCGGGAGACCCAGTACTTC
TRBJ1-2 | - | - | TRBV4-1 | CASSQDYAGAYGYTF | TGCGCCAGCAGCCAAGATTATGCAGGGGCCTATGGCTACACCTTC
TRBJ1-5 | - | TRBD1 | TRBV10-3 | CAISTGVSNQPQHF | TGTGCCATCAGTACAGGGGTTAGCAATCAGCCCCAGCATTTT
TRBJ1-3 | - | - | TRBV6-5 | CASSYSREGRDTIYF | TGTGCCAGCAGTTACTCCCGGGAGGGACGCGACACCATATATTTT
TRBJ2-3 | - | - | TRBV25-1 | CASTIAASTDTQYF | TGTGCCAGCACCATAGCGGCTAGCACAGATACGCAGTATTTT
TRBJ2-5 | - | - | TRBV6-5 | CASSYSGPEKTQYF | TGTGCCAGCAGTTACTCGGGCCCCGAAAAGACCCAGTACTTC
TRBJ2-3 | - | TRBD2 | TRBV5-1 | CASSLDTAGGPYTQYF | TGCGCCAGCAGCTTGGACACGGCGGGGGGGCCATATACGCAGTATTTT
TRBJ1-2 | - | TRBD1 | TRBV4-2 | CASSPTRDSLYGYTF | TGTGCCAGCAGCCCCACCCGGGACAGTCTTTATGGCTACACCTTC
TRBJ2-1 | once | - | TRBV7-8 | CASQQDSYNEQFF | TGTGCCAGCCAGCAGGACTCCTACAATGAGCAGTTCTTC